This TCR beta chain was sequenced in a study of blood T cell repertoires in COVID-19 (dated by TCRdb to 2018 to 2021). With respect to the entire study: Samples covering the acute and convalescent phases of COVID-19 were provided by collaborators in the United States, Italy and Spain. HLA class I and class II types, where available, came from metadata supplied by the sample provider rather than from assay-based typing. The dataset comprised deeply sampled blood TCRbeta repertoires from subjects exposed to, actively infected with, or recovered from COVID-19. A de-identified subject ID, COVID-19 status, age in years and sex were almost always included in the sample metadata. The samples were drawn from the first 160 participants of the ongoing ImmuneRACE study and from under 1,500 subjects provided by 6 global collaborators. The prospective study material was composed of cDNA or gDNA derived from T cells, B-cell-depleted T cells, or PBMCs. The repertoires were made available in a free public database intended to serve as a resource for research on the immune response to SARS-CoV-2. Results and caveats for the whole study, not just this receptor: The amount of clinical and demographic metadata varied by source and participant and was provided uncurated.

The immunoSEQ Assay, a bias-controlled multiplex PCR, was used to amplify TCRbeta CDR3 regions from genomic DNA. Turning to the authors' computational methods: Within the assay, amplification of reference gene primers was used to estimate how many nucleated cells each sample contained. Sequence reads were collapsed and filtered to measure the absolute abundance of every unique TCRbeta CDR3 rearrangement. For each sample, productive Simpson clonality was calculated as the square root of Simpson's diversity index over productive rearrangements. TCRdb holds this immuneACCESS table with in-frame rearrangements only. Some clones are missing; in checked studies, unresolved V genes explain under half, and the rest has no known cause. The V and J calls and clone size come from that table; D and trimming were worked out from the DNA. This sample has a few hundred thousand clones in its table, and about 87% of those were observed once. 10% of the sample rests with the top ten.

CDR1 SGDLS and CDR2 YYNGEE were looked up in the germline V gene. The germline V and J ends show losses of 0 bases and 5 bases respectively, and no gene match explains 6 bases of the junction. Counted from cysteine to phenylalanine, this CDR3 has 15 amino acids. The sequence is cut down to CDR3 DNA, 45 bases in frame from base 1. At one collaborating source in Seattle, patients were enrolled during active infection and were followed longitudinally through the course of disease. Each collaborating institution followed its own protocols to collect whole blood in K2EDTA tubes. For TCRbeta analysis, collaborators shipped samples in one of three forms: frozen whole blood, isolated PBMCs, or DNA extracted from either of those sample types. The table lists this clone with a count of one. The specificity of this receptor is unknown. No much larger clonotype is one base removed from it; base qualities were not supplied.

The receptor's source is a woman between 70 and 85 years old with COVID-19, enrolled during active disease. The sample consisted of peripheral blood. The rearranged segments are TRBV9 and TRBJ2-5; a stretch of 8 junction bases matches TRBD1. The DNA reads TGTGCCAGCAGCGTAGGGGCAGGGGGCCTCGAGACCCAGTACTTC. Protein translation: CASSVGAGGLETQYF.